The 2 T cell receptor beta chains listed next were all sequenced from one sample in a study of beta chain features in type 1 diabetes. The isolated RNA, all of it, was reverse transcribed, so expressed TCRB transcripts were what got sequenced. Generated by immunoSEQ multiplex PCR, the TCRdb table keeps only in-frame clones and is missing some. The sample consists of hundreds of thousands of clones, over 9.5% of them appearing once. Sequenced: naive CD4+ T cells from blood. The receptor source for this set is a woman between 18 and 29 years old in good health.

There are a few counts of this clone. This sequence joins TRBV2 and TRBJ2-1; 8 bases are a match to TRBD2. The length of the CDR3 is 15 residues. CDR1 is SNHLY, CDR2 FYNNEI, per germline. V lost 1 base and J lost 4; bases outside the gene matches: 3. CDR3 loop: CASSEVRGGYNEQFF. The DNA of the CDR3 is TGTGCCAGCAGTGAAGTTCGCGGGGGGTACAATGAGCAGTTCTTC.

CDR3 sequence reads: CASRRGSGNTIYF. Written as DNA, the CDR3 is TGCGCCAGCAGAAGGGGCTCTGGAAACACCATATATTTT. V and J are TRBV5-1 and TRBJ1-3; weak D call: TRBD1 (5 bases). V lost 5 bases, J lost 0 bases, and 6 bases lay in between. The V gene's germline CDR1 is SGHRS and CDR2 YFSETQ. The CDR3 contains 13 residues.